This TCR beta chain was sequenced during a study of blood T cell repertoires in COVID-19. The wider study: Sources were T cells, B-cell-depleted T cells, or PBMCs; the material itself was cDNA or gDNA.

This clone was detected many times. Assay used: immunoSEQ multiplex PCR; TCRdb lists only in-frame clones, some missing. The sample lists under 130,000 clones, almost 90% occurring once. The CDR3 is 14 residues long. Losses at the gene ends were 6 bases for V and 3 bases for J; bases not matched to a gene: 6. Germline CDR1 is MNHNY and CDR2 is SVGAGI (reference sequence). The TCR sequence derives from a human donor in a cohort sampled during active COVID-19. The chain is built from TRBV6-6 and TRBJ1-1, with 8 bases lining up with TRBD1. The specimen sequenced was peripheral blood. The CDR3 loop reads CASSPETGDTEAFF. CDR3 bases: TGTGCCAGCAGCCCCGAGACAGGGGACACTGAAGCTTTCTTT.